A selection of T cell receptor beta chains follows, all from one sample in a study of technical replicates of blood from a few donors. Generated by immunoSEQ multiplex PCR, the TCRdb table keeps only in-frame clones and is missing some. The sample has about 14,000 clones; roughly 84% are singletons. Sequences were obtained from PBMCs. The receptors were gathered from a human donor in good health. Each CDR3 is given with its conserved first and last residue. The order of the fields is V gene, CDR3 length, clone size, D gene, J gene, CDR3 DNA, CDR3 protein. A D gene is named only where the DNA matches it firmly. A row's size may be missing; if present it is once, few, many or a size class.

TRBV6-4,14,.,.,TRBJ2-7,TGTGCCAGCAGGGAGACTACTCTCTCCTACGAGCAGTACTTC,CASRETTLSYEQYF
TRBV6-1,15,.,.,TRBJ1-2,TGTGCCAGCAGTGAACCCCTGGCAGGGAATGATGGCTACACCTTC,CASSEPLAGNDGYTF
TRBV5-1,14,.,.,TRBJ2-5,TGCGCCAGCAGCACGGCTAGCGAAGGGGAGACCCAGTACTTC,CASSTASEGETQYF
TRBV7-3,13,.,.,TRBJ2-2,TGTGCCAGCAGCAAAGGACTCACCGGGGAGCTGTTTTTT,CASSKGLTGELFF
TRBV30,17,.,TRBD2,TRBJ2-2,TGTGCCTGGAGTGTGGGGGTGCTAGCGGGGAACACCGGGGAGCTGTTTTTT,CAWSVGVLAGNTGELFF
TRBV6-5,13,.,.,TRBJ1-1,TGTGCCAGCAGTTACACAGAGGCGGGGCCCGCTTTCTTT,CASSYTEAGPAFF
TRBV4-2,16,once,TRBD1,TRBJ2-5,TGTGCCAGCAGCCGCAATACAGGGGGCGGAGGAGAGACCCAGTACTTC,CASSRNTGGGGETQYF
TRBV2,15,.,.,TRBJ2-2,TGTGCCAGCAGTCAATGGGGGCTTAACACCGGGGAGCTGTTTTTT,CASSQWGLNTGELFF
TRBV30,15,.,.,TRBJ1-1,TGTGCCTGGACCGACGGGTCCGGGTCGTACACTGAAGCTTTCTTT,CAWTDGSGSYTEAFF
TRBV7-9,15,.,TRBD2,TRBJ2-5,TGTGCCAGCAGCTCAAGACTAGCGGGACGTGTGGCCCAGTACTTC,CASSSRLAGRVAQYF
TRBV7-8,16,.,TRBD2,TRBJ2-1,TGTGCCAGCAGCTTACTAGCGGGAGTCGCCTACAATGAGCAGTTCTTC,CASSLLAGVAYNEQFF
TRBV11-2,14,.,TRBD1,TRBJ1-5,TGTGCCAGCAGCCCCGGGACAGCCAATCAGCCCCAGCATTTT,CASSPGTANQPQHF
TRBV19,14,.,TRBD1,TRBJ1-4,TGTGCCAGTAGTCCCGGGACAGAGAATGAAAAACTGTTTTTT,CASSPGTENEKLFF
TRBV7-3,13,.,.,TRBJ2-3,TGTGCCAGCAGCTTATCGGGGTCCGATACGCAGTATTTT,CASSLSGSDTQYF
TRBV7-9,14,.,.,TRBJ1-4,TGTGCCAGCAGCTCGACAGGAAATCAGGAAAAACTGTTTTTT,CASSSTGNQEKLFF
TRBV21-1,13,.,.,TRBJ2-5,TGTGCCAGCAGCAAAGCGCTTTTTGACACCGTGTACTTC,CASSKALFDTVYF
TRBV2,15,.,TRBD2,TRBJ2-7,TGTGCCAGCAGGTTTTCGGGAGGGCTGACCTACGAGCAGTACTTC,CASRFSGGLTYEQYF
TRBV28,15,.,.,TRBJ1-3,TGTGCCAGCAGTTTCCAGGGCAACTCTGGAAACACCATATATTTT,CASSFQGNSGNTIYF
TRBV7-2,14,.,.,TRBJ1-1,TGTGCCAGCAGCGCGGCCCTCGGGAACACTGAAGCTTTCTTT,CASSAALGNTEAFF
TRBV9,12,few,TRBD1,TRBJ1-1,TGTGCCAGCAGCGCAAGGGGGCGCGAAGCTTTCTTT,CASSARGREAFF
TRBV5-1,15,.,.,TRBJ2-7,TGCGCCAGCAGCTGGCTTACCGGGAGCTCCTACGAGCAGTACTTC,CASSWLTGSSYEQYF
TRBV13,17,once,TRBD2,TRBJ2-1,TGTGCCACTCGCCTAGCGGGAGTGAGTTGGTCCTACAATGAGCAGTTCTTC,CATRLAGVSWSYNEQFF
TRBV18,14,.,.,TRBJ1-4,TGTGCCAGCTCACAGCGGCGGGTTGGCGAAAAACTGTTTTTT,CASSQRRVGEKLFF
TRBV5-1,16,.,.,TRBJ2-1,TGCGCCAGCAGCCCCGAGGGGCACGGGGGATACAATGAGCAGTTCTTC,CASSPEGHGGYNEQFF
TRBV27,14,once,.,TRBJ1-5,TGTGCCAGCAGCTACACAGGGATAGGGCAGCCCCAGCATTTT,CASSYTGIGQPQHF
TRBV12-5,14,.,.,TRBJ2-5,TGTGCTAGTGGTTCCGGGGGTCCACAAGAGACCCAGTACTTC,CASGSGGPQETQYF
TRBV6-5,16,.,TRBD1,TRBJ1-2,TGTGCCAGCAGTTACGGGGGGACAGGGCCAAACTATGGCTACACCTTC,CASSYGGTGPNYGYTF
TRBV6-4,15,.,TRBD2,TRBJ2-1,TGTGCCAGCAGTTTGACTAGCGACAAGGACAATGAGCAGTTCTTC,CASSLTSDKDNEQFF
TRBV19,15,few,.,TRBJ1-1,TGTGCCAGTAGTATAGGCGGCAGGGGGAACACTGAAGCTTTCTTT,CASSIGGRGNTEAFF
TRBV30,12,.,.,TRBJ1-2,TGTGCCTGGAGTGTAATGGCCTATGGCTACACCTTC,CAWSVMAYGYTF
TRBV11-3,14,.,.,TRBJ2-6,TGTGCCAGCAGCTCAGGGTTGAGTGCCAACGTCCTGACTTTC,CASSSGLSANVLTF
TRBV19,17,.,.,TRBJ2-7,TGTGCCAGTAGTGTCAGGGGTACGAGCGGACCCTCCTACGAGCAGTACTTC,CASSVRGTSGPSYEQYF
TRBV29-1,17,once,TRBD2,TRBJ2-1,TGCAGCGTTGCGAGCCTAGCGGGAAACCCTCTCTACAATGAGCAGTTCTTC,CSVASLAGNPLYNEQFF
TRBV6-1,15,.,.,TRBJ2-1,TGTGCCAGCATTGGCAAATACGCCTCCTACAATGAGCAGTTCTTC,CASIGKYASYNEQFF
TRBV29-1,15,.,TRBD2,TRBJ2-7,TGCAGCGTTGGGGGGGGACTAGCGGGATCTGGGGAGCAGTACTTC,CSVGGGLAGSGEQYF
TRBV2,15,.,.,TRBJ1-5,TGTGCCAGCAGGAGGGGGGGGGTCAGCAATCAGCCCCAGCATTTT,CASRRGGVSNQPQHF
TRBV6-4,14,.,TRBD1,TRBJ2-6,TGTGCCAGCAGGACAGGGGCCGGGGCCAACGTCCTGACTTTC,CASRTGAGANVLTF
TRBV2,15,.,.,TRBJ2-5,TGTGCCAGCAGGCTTAAGTTGACTAACCAAGAGACCCAGTACTTC,CASRLKLTNQETQYF
TRBV6-5,13,.,.,TRBJ1-1,TGTGCCAGCATTGGGGAGGGGAACACTGAAGCTTTCTTT,CASIGEGNTEAFF
TRBV5-1,15,.,TRBD1,TRBJ1-2,TGCGCCAGCAGCTTGGATGACAGGGTGGGGGTTGGCTACACCTTC,CASSLDDRVGVGYTF
TRBV30,15,.,TRBD1,TRBJ2-5,TGTGCCTGGAGTGTACGAGGACAGGGGATGGAGACCCAGTACTTC,CAWSVRGQGMETQYF